This TCR beta chain was captured in a study of cytomegalovirus exposure and HLA in healthy donors. The method was immunoSEQ multiplex PCR; TCRdb's version includes in-frame clones alone and lacks a portion of them. The data contain over 60,000 clones, roughly 95% of them singletons. The TCR originated in a young man in good health and CMV-seronegative. The sample comprised PBMCs.

This CDR3 is CASSDNNRGWSHEQYF. CDR3 nucleotide sequence: TGTGCCAGCAGTGACAATAACAGGGGATGGTCCCACGAGCAGTACTTC. The chain combines TRBV6-4 with TRBJ2-7; 7 bases fit TRBD1. Looked up from germline, CDR1 is MRHNA and CDR2 is SNTAGT. The CDR3 is made up of 16 amino acids. V was clipped by 2 bases and J by 5 bases; unmatched bases: 12.